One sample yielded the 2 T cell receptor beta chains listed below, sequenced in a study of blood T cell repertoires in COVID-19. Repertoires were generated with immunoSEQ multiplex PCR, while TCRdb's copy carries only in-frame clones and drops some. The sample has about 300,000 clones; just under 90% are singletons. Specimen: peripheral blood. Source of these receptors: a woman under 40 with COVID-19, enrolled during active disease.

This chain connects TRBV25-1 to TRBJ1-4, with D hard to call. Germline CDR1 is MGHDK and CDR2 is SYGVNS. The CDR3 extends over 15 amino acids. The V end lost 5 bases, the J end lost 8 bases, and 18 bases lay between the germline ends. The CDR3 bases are TGTGCCAGCAGTTCGCACCGGGAGGTTGGCGAAAAACTGTTTTTT. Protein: CASSSHREVGEKLFF. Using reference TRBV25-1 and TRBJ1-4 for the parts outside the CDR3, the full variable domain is EADIYQTPRYLVIGTGKKITLECSQTMGHDKMYWYQQDPGMELHLIHYSYGVNSTEKGDLSSESTVSRIRTEHFPLTLESARPSHTSQYLCASSSHREVGEKLFFGSGTQLSVL.

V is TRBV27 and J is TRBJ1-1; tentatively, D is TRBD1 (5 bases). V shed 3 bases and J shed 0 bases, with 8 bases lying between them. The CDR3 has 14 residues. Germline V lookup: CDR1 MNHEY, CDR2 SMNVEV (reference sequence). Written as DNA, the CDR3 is TGTGCCAGCAGTTTGGGGCTATTGAACACTGAAGCTTTCTTT. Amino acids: CASSLGLLNTEAFF.